Listed here are 8 T cell receptor beta chains from one sample, sequenced in a study of shared clonotypes between healthy human individuals. Only in-frame clones appear in the TCRdb table, and some are missing; sequencing was by immunoSEQ multiplex PCR. The sample lists millions of clones, around 94% occurring once. The source material was naive CD4+ T cells sorted from blood. Subset here: CD45RA+ positively selected. The origin of the receptors is a man between 18 and 35 years old in good health.

The chain is built from TRBV28 and TRBJ1-2; TRBD1 might be the D (6 bases). V lost 1 base and J 5 bases, leaving 11 bases between the germline ends. CDR3 size: 14 residues. CDR1 is MDHEN and CDR2 is SYDVKM in the germline V gene. This chain's CDR3 is CASSLYREGYGYTF. CDR3 sequence (DNA): TGTGCCAGCAGTTTATACAGGGAGGGTTATGGCTACACCTTC.

The chain couples TRBV19 to TRBJ2-2; 7 positions agree with TRBD2. The CDR3 totals 18 residues. Germline V CDR1 and CDR2: LNHDA, SQIVND (reference sequence). V shed 1 base, J shed 0 bases, and the junction held 8 bases outside the gene matches. The CDR3 DNA reads TGTGCCAGTAGTATAGGCACCCGGGGGGAGACGAACACCGGGGAGCTGTTTTTT. It specifies CASSIGTRGETNTGELFF. Full variable domain (rest looked up from reference TRBV19 and TRBJ2-2): DGGITQSPKYLFRKEGQNVTLSCEQNLNHDAMYWYRQDPGQGLRLIYYSQIVNDFQKGDIAEGYSVSREKKESFPLTVTSAQKNPTAFYLCASSIGTRGETNTGELFFGEGSRLTVL.

The rearrangement joins TRBV28 to TRBJ1-4; D ambiguous. There are 15 residues in the CDR3. The V end was cut by 0 bases, the J end by 2 bases, with 7 bases between. Germline CDR1 and CDR2: MDHEN and SYDVKM. The CDR3 DNA follows: TGTGCCAGCAGTTTATGGGCAGCCACTAATGAAAAACTGTTTTTT. This sequence encodes CASSLWAATNEKLFF.

The rearrangement links TRBV5-1 to TRBJ2-1, with 8 positions matching TRBD2. Unmatched junction bases numbered 4, after V lost 0 bases and J lost 5 bases. This CDR3 has 15 amino acids. Germline V gene lookup returns CDR1 SGHRS and CDR2 YFSETQ. The DNA of the CDR3 is TGCGCCAGCAGCTTGGGACTAGCGACTGACAATGAGCAGTTCTTC. Protein product: CASSLGLATDNEQFF.

The V and J genes are TRBV28 and TRBJ1-5, with D unclear. CDR3 size: 13 residues. Between the trimmed V and J ends, which lost 2 bases and 4 bases, there was a span of 6 bases. Germline V gene data show CDR1 as MDHEN and CDR2 as SYDVKM. DNA for the CDR3: TGTGCCAGCAGTTTAGTGTGGAATCAGCCCCAGCATTTT. Encoded protein: CASSLVWNQPQHF.

This chain uses TRBV5-1 with TRBJ2-3, with D perhaps TRBD1 or TRBD2 (6 bases each). The V end lost 0 bases, the J end lost 1 base, and 21 bases lay between the germline ends. Looked up from germline, CDR1 is SGHRS and CDR2 is YFSETQ. The CDR3 contains 19 residues. The CDR3 nucleotides are TGCGCCAGCAGCTTGGAGGGGGGATCTACCTTATTTCGCACAGATACGCAGTATTTT. Translated: CASSLEGGSTLFRTDTQYF.

This clone has just a few counts. The chain recombines TRBV7-2 with TRBJ2-4; 7 positions agree with TRBD2. The CDR3 is 13 amino acids. The ends lost 2 bases at V and 8 bases at J; junction bases unmatched: 3. Looked up from germline, CDR1 is SGHTA and CDR2 is FQGNSA. The CDR3 DNA follows: TGTGCCAGCAGCTTACGACGGGAGGACATTCAGTACTTC. It yields the protein CASSLRREDIQYF.

The chain uses TRBV5-8 and TRBJ2-2; the match to TRBD1 covers 8 bases. Germline V gives CDR1 SGHTS, CDR2 YDEGEE. CDR3 length equals 14 residues. The V segment lost 3 bases and the J segment 3 bases; nucleotides outside the gene matches: 1. CDR3 amino acids: CASSSGQDTGELFF. CDR3 bases: TGTGCCAGCAGCTCGGGACAGGACACCGGGGAGCTGTTTTTT.